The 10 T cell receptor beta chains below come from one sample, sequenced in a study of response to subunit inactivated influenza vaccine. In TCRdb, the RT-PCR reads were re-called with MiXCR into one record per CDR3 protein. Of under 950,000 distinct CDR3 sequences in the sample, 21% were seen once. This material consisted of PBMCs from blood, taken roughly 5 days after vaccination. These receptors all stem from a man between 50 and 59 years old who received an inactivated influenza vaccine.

The CDR3 DNA is TGCAGTGTCCCCCGGGGGGCCGGGGAGCTGTTTTTT. It specifies CSVPRGAGELFF. This sequence joins TRBV20-1 and TRBJ2-2; 7 nucleotides agree with TRBD2. CDR3 size: 12 residues. The trim removed 7 bases at V and 6 bases at J, leaving 5 bases unmatched. Germline CDR1 DFQATT, CDR2 SNEGSKA (reference sequence).

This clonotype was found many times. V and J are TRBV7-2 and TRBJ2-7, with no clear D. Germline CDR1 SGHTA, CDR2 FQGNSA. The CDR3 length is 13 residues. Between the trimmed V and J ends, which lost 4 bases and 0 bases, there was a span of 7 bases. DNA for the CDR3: TGTGCCAGCAGCTGGGGTTACTCCTACGAGCAGTACTTC. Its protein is CASSWGYSYEQYF.

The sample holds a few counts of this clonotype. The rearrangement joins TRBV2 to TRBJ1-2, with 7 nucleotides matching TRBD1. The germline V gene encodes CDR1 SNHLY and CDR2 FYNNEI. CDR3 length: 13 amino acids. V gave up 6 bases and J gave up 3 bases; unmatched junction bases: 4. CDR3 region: CASRPGQDYGYTF. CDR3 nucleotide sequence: TGTGCCAGCAGACCCGGACAGGACTATGGCTACACCTTC.

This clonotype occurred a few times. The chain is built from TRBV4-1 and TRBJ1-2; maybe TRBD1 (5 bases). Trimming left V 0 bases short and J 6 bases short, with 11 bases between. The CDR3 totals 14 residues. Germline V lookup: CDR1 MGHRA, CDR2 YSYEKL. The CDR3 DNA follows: TGCGCCAGCAGCCAAGATTGGCAGGGACATGGCTACACCTTC. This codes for CASSQDWQGHGYTF.

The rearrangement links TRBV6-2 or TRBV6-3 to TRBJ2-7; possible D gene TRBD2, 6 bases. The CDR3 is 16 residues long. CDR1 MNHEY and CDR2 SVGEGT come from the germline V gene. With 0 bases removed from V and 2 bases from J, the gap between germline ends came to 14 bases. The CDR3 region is CASSYSFQRATYEQYF. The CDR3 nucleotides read TGTGCCAGCAGTTACTCGTTCCAGCGGGCTACCTACGAGCAGTACTTC.

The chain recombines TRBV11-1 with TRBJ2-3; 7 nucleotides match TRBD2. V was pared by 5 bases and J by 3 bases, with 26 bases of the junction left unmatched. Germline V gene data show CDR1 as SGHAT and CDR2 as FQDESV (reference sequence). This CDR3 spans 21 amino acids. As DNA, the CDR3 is TGTGCCAGCAGCATCAGCTTAGTGCTGCGGGAGCCTTTTACACTAACAGATACGCAGTATTTT. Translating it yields CASSISLVLREPFTLTDTQYF.

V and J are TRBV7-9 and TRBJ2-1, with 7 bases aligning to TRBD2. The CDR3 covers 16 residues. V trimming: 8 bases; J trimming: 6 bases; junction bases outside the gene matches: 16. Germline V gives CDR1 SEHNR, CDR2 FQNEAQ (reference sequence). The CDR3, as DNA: TGTGCCAGCCCAACCCCAATAGCGGGCGCTGGCAATGAGCAGTTCTTC. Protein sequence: CASPTPIAGAGNEQFF. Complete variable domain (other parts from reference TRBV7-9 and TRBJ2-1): DTGVSQNPRHKITKRGQNVTFRCDPISEHNRLYWYRQTLGQGPEFLTYFQNEAQLEKSRLLSDRFSAERPKGSFSTLEIQRTEQGDSAMYLCASPTPIAGAGNEQFFGPGTRLTVL.

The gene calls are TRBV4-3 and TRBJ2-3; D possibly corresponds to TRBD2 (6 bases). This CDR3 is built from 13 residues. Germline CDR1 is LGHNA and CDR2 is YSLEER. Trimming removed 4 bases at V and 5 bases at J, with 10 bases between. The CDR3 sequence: CASSRGAGDTQYF. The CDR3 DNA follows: TGCGCCAGCAGCCGGGGAGCGGGAGATACGCAGTATTTT.

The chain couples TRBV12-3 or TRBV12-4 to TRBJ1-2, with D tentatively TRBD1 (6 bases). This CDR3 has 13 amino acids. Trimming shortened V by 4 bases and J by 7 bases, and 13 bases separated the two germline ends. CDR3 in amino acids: CASSSWGAGGYTF. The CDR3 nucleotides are TGTGCCAGCAGTTCATGGGGGGCTGGTGGCTACACCTTC.

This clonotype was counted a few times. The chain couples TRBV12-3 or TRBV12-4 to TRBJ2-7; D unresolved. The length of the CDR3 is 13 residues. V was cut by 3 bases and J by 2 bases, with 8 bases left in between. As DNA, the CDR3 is TGTGCCAGCAGTTTTGGGGTACCCTACGAGCAGTACTTC. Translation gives CASSFGVPYEQYF.